The source of this T cell receptor beta chain is a study of CD8+ T cells in alopecia areata. Study-level information: Those patients who were treated received oral tofacitinib, which was given at 5 to 10 mg twice daily for moderate-to-severe alopecia areata.

General study points: Within the top 100, expanded CD8+ clones significantly decreased with tofacitinib, as did scalp clonality. There were also resident alphabeta T cells of normal skin sequenced in scalp samples. Scalp and blood samples kept many expanded lesional clones throughout tofacitinib.

The CDR3 is 14 amino acids. V shed 1 base and J shed 4 bases, with 10 bases lying between them. The V gene's germline CDR1 is GTSNPN and CDR2 SVGIG (reference sequence). The sample's treatment: oral pan-JAK inhibitor, 5-10 mg twice daily. Points on this clone: Its target is not known.

Reverse transcribed after extraction, RNA yielded cDNA as the sequencing template. Data came from immunoSEQ multiplex PCR; TCRdb stores just in-frame clones and leaves some out. The data hold roughly 120,000 clones, with around 54% observed a single time. This chain joins TRBV30 and TRBJ2-2; D assignment may be TRBD1 or TRBD2 (5 bases each). Specimen: CD4+ T cells sorted from blood, collected at week 24, from a patient treated with tofacitinib. The receptor's source is a human donor with alopecia areata. CDR3 bases: TGTGCCTGGAGTGCGGGACCCAGCACCGGGGAGCTGTTTTTT. It specifies CAWSAGPSTGELFF.